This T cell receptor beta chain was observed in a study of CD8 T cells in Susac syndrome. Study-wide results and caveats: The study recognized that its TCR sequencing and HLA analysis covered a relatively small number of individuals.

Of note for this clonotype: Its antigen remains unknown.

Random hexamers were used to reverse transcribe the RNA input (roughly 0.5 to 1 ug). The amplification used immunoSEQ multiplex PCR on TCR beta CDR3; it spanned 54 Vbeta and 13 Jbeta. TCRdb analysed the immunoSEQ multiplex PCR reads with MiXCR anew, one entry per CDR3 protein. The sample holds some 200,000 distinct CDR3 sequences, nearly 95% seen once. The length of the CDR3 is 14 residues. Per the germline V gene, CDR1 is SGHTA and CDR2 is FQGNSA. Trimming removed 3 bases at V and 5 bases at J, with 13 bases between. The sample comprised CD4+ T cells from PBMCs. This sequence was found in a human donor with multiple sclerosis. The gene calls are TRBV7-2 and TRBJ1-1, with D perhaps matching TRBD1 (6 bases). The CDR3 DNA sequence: TGTGCCAGCAGCTTTGGGGGGCGTCGGACTGAAGCTTTCTTT. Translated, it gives CASSFGGRRTEAFF.